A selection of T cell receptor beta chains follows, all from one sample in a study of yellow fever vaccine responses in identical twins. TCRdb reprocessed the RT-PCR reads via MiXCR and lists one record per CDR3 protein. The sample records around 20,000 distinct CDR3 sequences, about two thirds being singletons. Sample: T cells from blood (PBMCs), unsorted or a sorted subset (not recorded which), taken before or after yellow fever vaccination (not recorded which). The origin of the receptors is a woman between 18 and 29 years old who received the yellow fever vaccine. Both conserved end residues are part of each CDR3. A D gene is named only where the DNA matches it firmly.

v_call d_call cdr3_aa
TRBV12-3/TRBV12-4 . CASSSPGRGIPYEQYF
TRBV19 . CASSTGDAPNQPQHF
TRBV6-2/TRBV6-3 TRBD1 CASSNRGPNQPQHF
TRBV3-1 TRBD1 CASSHRGRIGELFF
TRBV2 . CASSEQGDKFF
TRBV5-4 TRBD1 CASSKGGPNTGELFF
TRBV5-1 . CASSPSGWGDTQYF
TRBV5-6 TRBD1 CASSLDRGTEAFF
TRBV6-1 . CASSDTGSTDTQYF
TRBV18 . CASSTPRRGLYNEQFF
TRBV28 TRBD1 CASSERKQGRETQYF
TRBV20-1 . CSAQTPPNIQYF
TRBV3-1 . CASSQDRPTERDTQYF
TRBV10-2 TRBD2 CASSTGTSGTDTQYF
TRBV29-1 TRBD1 CSAGTGTVTDTQYF
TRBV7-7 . CASSFGRKVEAFF
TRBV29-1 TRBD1 CSVTAQGATEAFF
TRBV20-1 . CSAAQEFNQPQHF
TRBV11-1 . CASSPGTASGGGYGYTF
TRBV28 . CASSGIVDYEQYF
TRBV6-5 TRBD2 CASSYRLAGGYNEQFF
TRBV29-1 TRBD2 CTFGTSGSGEQFF
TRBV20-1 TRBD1 CSAGGQLKYEAFF
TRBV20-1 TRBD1 CSASDRGANYGYTF
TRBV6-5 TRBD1 CASSYATGGYYGYTF
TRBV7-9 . CASSLYNTGELFF
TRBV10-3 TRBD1 CAISVGTGNGYTF
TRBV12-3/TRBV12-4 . CASSKTASYNEQFF
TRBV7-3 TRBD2 CASSLTSGFYNEQFF
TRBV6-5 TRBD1 CASSYTRDRQAPTQYF
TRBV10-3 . CAISEFAGGNLAKNIQYF
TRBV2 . CASSEEVGNEQFF
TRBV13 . CASSAGGEQFF
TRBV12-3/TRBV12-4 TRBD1 CASSLAGTGNQPQHF
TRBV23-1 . CASSPSGRLNTEAFF
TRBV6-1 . CASSDPGRSSYEQYF
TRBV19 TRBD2 CASSYRASGAVSEQFF
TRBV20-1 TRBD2 CSARRLAGNEQFF
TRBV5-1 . CASSATGQFTGELFF
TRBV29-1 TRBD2 CSVEDPREAYIQYF
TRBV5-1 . CASSLDRGNIQYF
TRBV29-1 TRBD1 CSVGDRVGGNTIYF
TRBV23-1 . CASSQYLGGTPETQYF
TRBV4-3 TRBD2 CASSQEWPSGRVSAKNIQYF
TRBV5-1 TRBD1 CASSLIAGTGYNEQFF
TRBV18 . CASSPPGGEQYF
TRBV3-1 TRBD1 CASSQWQGAGYGYTF
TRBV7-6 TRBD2 CASSSQLAPTYEQYF
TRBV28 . CASSPYRAVNSPLHF
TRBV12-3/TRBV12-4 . CASSKLEMNTEAFF
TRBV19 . CASSIRAGTSHYGYTF
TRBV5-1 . CASRVDTQETQYF
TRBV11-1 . CASSFGAGSQPQHF
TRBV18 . CASSPKTRALNTEAFF
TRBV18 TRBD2 CASSPRTSDYNEQFF